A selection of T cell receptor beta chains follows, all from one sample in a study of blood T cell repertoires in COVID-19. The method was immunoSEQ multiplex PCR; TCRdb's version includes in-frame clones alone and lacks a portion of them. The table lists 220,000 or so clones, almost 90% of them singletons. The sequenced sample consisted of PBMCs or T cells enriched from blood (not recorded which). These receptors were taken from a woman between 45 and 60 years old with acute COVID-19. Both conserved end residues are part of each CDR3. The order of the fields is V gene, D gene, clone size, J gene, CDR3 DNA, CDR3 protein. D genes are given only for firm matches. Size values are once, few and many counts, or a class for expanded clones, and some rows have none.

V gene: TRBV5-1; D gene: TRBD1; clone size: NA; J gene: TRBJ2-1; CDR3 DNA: TGCGCCAGCCAGACCGGGACAGGGGGCAATGAGCAGTTCTTC; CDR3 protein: CASQTGTGGNEQFF
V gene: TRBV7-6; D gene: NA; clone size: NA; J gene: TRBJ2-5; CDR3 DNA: TGTGCCAGCAGCTTCGGGGTCAGACCAGGGGAAGAGACCCAGTACTTC; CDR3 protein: CASSFGVRPGEETQYF
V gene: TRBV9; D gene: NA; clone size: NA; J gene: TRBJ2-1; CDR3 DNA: TGTGCCAGCAGCGTAGACCGGACAGCCTCCTACAATGAGCAGTTCTTC; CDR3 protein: CASSVDRTASYNEQFF
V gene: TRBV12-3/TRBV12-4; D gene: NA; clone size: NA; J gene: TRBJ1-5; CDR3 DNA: TGTGCCAGCAGTTTCGGGAGGGATCAGCCCCAGCATTTT; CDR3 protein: CASSFGRDQPQHF
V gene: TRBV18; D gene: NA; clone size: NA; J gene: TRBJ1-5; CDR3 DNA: TGTGCCAGCTCACCGCAACAGGGACAGCCCCAGCATTTT; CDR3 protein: CASSPQQGQPQHF
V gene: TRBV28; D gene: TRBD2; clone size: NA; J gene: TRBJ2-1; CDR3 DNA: TGTGCCAGCAGCCTACTAGCGGGGTCCTACAATGAGCAGTTCTTC; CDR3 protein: CASSLLAGSYNEQFF
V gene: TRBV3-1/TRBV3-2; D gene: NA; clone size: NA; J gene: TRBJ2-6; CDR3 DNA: TGTGCCAGCAGCCTCGAGGGACTCTCTGGGGCCAACGTCCTGACTTTC; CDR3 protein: CASSLEGLSGANVLTF
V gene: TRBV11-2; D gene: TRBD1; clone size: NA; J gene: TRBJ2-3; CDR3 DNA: TGTGCCAGCCTGAGTTGGCAGGGGGCCACAGATACGCAGTATTTT; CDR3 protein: CASLSWQGATDTQYF
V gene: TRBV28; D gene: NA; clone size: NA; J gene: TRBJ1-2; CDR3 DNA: TGTGCCAGCAGCAAGACAGCCTATGGCTACACCTTC; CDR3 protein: CASSKTAYGYTF
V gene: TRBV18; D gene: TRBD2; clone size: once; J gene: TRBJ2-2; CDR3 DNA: TGTGCCAGCTCACCACCGGCGGGACTAGCGGTTATCAACACCGGGGAGCTGTTTTTT; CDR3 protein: CASSPPAGLAVINTGELFF
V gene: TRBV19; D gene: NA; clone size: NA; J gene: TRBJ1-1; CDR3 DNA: TGTGCCAGTAGTCCAACTACGAACACTGAAGCTTTCTTT; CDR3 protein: CASSPTTNTEAFF
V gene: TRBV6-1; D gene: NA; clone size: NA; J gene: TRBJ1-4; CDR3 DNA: TGTGCCAGCAGTGAAATCTTGGGACATTTGCGAGGAAATGAAAAACTGTTTTTT; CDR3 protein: CASSEILGHLRGNEKLFF
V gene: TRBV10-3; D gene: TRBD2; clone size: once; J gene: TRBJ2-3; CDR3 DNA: TGTGCCATCAGTGATTGGGCTAGCGGAGCCTCAGATACGCAGTATTTT; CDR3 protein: CAISDWASGASDTQYF
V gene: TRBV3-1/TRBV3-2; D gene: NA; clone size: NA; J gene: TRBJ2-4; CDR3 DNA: TGTGCCAGCAGCCAAACTGGGCATGGGGCAGGTGGAGGGGCAAACGAAAACATTCAGTACTTC; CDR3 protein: CASSQTGHGAGGGANENIQYF
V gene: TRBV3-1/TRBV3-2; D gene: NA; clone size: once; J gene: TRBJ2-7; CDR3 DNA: TGTGCCAGCAGCCAGGTCACGCGCTCCTACGAGCAGTACTTC; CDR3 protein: CASSQVTRSYEQYF
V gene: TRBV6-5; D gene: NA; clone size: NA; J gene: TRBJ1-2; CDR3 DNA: TGTGCCAGCAGTTACTCGGGCCAGGGGCCCTATGGCTACACCTTC; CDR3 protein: CASSYSGQGPYGYTF
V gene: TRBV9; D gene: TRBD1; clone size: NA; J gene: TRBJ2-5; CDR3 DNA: TGTGCCAGCACCCGACAGGGCGGCCGGGAGACCCAGTACTTC; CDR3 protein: CASTRQGGRETQYF
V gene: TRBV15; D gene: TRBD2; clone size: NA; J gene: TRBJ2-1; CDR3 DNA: TGTGCCACCAGCTCCTCTGGCGGGGGGGGCAATGAGCAGTTCTTC; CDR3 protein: CATSSSGGGGNEQFF
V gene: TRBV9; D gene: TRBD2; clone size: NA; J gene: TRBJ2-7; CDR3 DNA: TGTGCCAGCAGCTCAGGACTAGCGGGAGGTGAGCAGTACTTC; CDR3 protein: CASSSGLAGGEQYF
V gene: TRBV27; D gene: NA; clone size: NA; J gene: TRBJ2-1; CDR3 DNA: TGTGCCAGCAGTTCCGGGACATTGGTGAATGAGCAGTTCTTC; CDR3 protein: CASSSGTLVNEQFF
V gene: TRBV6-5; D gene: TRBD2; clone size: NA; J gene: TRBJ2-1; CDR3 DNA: TGTGCCAGTTCCTGGGGGGGGTATGAGCAGTTCTTC; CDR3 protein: CASSWGGYEQFF
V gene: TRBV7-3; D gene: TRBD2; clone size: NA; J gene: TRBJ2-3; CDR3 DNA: TGTGCCAGCAGCCCGGGACTAGCGGGAGGGCCAGGAGATACGCAGTATTTT; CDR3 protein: CASSPGLAGGPGDTQYF
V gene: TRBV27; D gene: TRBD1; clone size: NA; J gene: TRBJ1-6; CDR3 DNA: TGTGCCAGCAGTCTAGAACCCCGGACAGGGTGGTATTCACCCCTCCACTTT; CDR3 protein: CASSLEPRTGWYSPLHF
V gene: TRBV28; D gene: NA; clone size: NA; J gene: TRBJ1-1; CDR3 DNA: TGTGCCAGCAAAGATGGGCCCGAAGCTTTCTTT; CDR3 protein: CASKDGPEAFF
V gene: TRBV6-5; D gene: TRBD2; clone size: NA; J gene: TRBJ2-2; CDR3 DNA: TGTGCCAGCAGTTACTCGCCTAGCGGAGACACCGGGGAGCTGTTTTTT; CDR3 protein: CASSYSPSGDTGELFF
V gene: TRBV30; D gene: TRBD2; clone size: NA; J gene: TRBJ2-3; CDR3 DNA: TGTGCCTGGAGTGAAGGGACTAGCGGGACTAGCACAGATACGCAGTATTTT; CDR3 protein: CAWSEGTSGTSTDTQYF
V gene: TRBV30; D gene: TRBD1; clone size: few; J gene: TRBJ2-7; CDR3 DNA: TGTGCCTCGATACTGCCGGGACAGGGTCTTGGGGAGCAGTACTTC; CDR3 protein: CASILPGQGLGEQYF
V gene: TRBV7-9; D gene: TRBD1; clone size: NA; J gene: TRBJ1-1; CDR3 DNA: TGTGCCAGCAGCAAAACAGGGGCCGGGAACACTGAAGCTTTCTTT; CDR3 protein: CASSKTGAGNTEAFF
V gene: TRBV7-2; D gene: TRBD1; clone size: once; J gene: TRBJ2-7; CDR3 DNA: TGTGCCAGCAGCCCCCGTGAGGGGACAGGGGCCCTTTCCTTGGAGCAGTACTTC; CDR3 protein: CASSPREGTGALSLEQYF
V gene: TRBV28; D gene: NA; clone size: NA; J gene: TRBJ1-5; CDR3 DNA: TGTGCCAGCAGTTTACAGACAGCCCCCTATAGCAATCAGCCCCAGCATTTT; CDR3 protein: CASSLQTAPYSNQPQHF
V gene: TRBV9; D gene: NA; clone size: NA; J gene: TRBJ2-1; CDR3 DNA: TGTGCCAGCAGCGGGTCCGGGAACCCTAATGAGCAGTTCTTC; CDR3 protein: CASSGSGNPNEQFF
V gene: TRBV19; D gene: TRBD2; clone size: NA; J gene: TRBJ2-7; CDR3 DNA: TGTGCCACAACGCCCGGCGGGAGGACGGGTGAGCAGTACTTC; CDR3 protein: CATTPGGRTGEQYF
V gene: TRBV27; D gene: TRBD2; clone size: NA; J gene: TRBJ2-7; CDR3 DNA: TGTGCCAGCAGTTTCACCTTAGCGGGAGGGACCTACGAGCAGTACTTC; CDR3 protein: CASSFTLAGGTYEQYF
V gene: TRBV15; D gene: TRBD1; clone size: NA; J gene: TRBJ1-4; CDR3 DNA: TGTGCCACCAGCAGAGGGAGACCGGGACAGGGGAAGTTCAGTAAGGATGAAAAACTGTTTTTT; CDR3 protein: CATSRGRPGQGKFSKDEKLFF
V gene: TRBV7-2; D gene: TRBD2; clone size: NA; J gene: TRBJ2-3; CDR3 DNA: TGTGCCAGCAGCCGGAAACTAGCGGGAGATTCAGATACGCAGTATTTT; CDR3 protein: CASSRKLAGDSDTQYF
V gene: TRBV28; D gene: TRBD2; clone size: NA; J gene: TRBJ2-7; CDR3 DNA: TGTGCCAGCAAATCAGCAGCGGGAGGGCCGGGGGAGCAGTACTTC; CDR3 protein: CASKSAAGGPGEQYF
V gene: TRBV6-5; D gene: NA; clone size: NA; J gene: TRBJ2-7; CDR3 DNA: TGTGCCAGCAGTTACTCGGCGGGGCCCGCTTTGAACGAGCAGTACTTC; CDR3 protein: CASSYSAGPALNEQYF
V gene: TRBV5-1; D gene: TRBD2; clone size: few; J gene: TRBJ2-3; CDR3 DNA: TGCGCCAGCAGCTTGATAGCGGGAGTGCGAGATACGCAGTATTTT; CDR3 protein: CASSLIAGVRDTQYF
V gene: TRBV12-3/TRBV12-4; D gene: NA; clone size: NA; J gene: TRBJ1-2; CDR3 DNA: TGTGCCAGCACCCCAAACAGGTTGGGCTACACCTTC; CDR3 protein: CASTPNRLGYTF
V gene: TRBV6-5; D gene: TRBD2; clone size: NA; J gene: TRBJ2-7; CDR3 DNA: TGTGCCAGCCTAGCGGGAGTGTACGAGCAGTACTTC; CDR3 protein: CASLAGVYEQYF
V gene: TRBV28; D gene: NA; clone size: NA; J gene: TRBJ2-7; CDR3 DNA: TGTGCCACCACGGAGGGGGCGGGCGACGAGCAGTACTTC; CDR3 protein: CATTEGAGDEQYF
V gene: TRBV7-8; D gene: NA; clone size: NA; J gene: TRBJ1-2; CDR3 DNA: TGTGCCAGCAGCTTAGCGGGGGGATTGGGTGGCTACACCTTC; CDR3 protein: CASSLAGGLGGYTF
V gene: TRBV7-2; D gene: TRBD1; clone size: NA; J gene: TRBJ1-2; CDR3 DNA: TGTGCCAGCAGCTTAGTATCAGGACAGGGAGTTTCCTATGGCTACACCTTC; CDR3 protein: CASSLVSGQGVSYGYTF
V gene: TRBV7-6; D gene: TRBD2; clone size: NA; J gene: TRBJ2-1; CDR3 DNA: TGTGCCAGCAGCCCGGGGACTAGCGGCCCCGTAGTTGAGCAGTTCTTC; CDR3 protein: CASSPGTSGPVVEQFF
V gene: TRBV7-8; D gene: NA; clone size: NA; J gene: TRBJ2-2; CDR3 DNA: TGTGCCAGCAGCTTATGGCGGGAGAACACCGGGGAGCTGTTTTTT; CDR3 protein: CASSLWRENTGELFF
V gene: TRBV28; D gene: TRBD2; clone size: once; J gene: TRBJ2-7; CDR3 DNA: TGTGCCAGCAGTCCAAACCTTCTAGCGGGGGTGACCTACGAGCAGTACTTC; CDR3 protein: CASSPNLLAGVTYEQYF